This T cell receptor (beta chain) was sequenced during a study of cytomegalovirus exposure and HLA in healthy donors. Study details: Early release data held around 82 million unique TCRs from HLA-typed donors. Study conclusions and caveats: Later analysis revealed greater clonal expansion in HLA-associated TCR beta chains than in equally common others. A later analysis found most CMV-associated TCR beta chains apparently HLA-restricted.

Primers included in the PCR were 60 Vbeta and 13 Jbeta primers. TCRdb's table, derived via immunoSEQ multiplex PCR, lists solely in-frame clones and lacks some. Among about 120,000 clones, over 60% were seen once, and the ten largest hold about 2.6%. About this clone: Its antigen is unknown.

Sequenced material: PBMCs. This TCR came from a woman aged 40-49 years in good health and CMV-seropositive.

The CDR3 loop reads CAIRATGAGPPNYGYTF. In DNA, the CDR3 is TGTGCCATCAGGGCGACAGGGGCTGGCCCTCCAAACTATGGCTACACCTTC. This sequence joins TRBV10-3 and TRBJ1-2; 8 nucleotides line up with TRBD1. V shed 6 bases and J 2 bases; nucleotides not matched to a gene: 14. Germline lookup yields CDR1 ENHRY and CDR2 SYGVKD. The CDR3 loop spans 17 amino acids.